This T cell receptor (beta chain) was found in a study of blood T cells in healthy people across ages (dated by TCRdb to 2014 to 2015). Some background on the complete study: Template switching captured roughly one uniquely barcoded TCR beta cDNA molecule per two T cells in model experiments. Age-related changes in TCR beta repertoire diversity were measured in the study by deep sequencing normalized with unique cDNA molecular identifiers. Using the same blood draw, the study looked at two additional independent replicas of 1 million unique cDNA reads for two donors, one aged 18 to 30 and the other aged 80 or older. Four age groups were formed from the donors: young (average approximately 16 years), middle-aged (around 40), aged (about 68) and long-lived (82). Donors of different ages were randomly distributed across sequencing lanes to avoid experimental bias. Points the paper makes about the study in general: Donor CMV infection status was unknown, potentially confounding age-related changes in expanded clonotypes. The percentage of naive T cells measured by flow cytometry correlated strongly with observed TCR beta diversity. Compared with the aged group, more naive CD4+ T cells, fewer expanded clones and increased TCR diversity were shown by the long-lived group, suggesting age selection. As age increased, observed TCR beta diversity per million T cells dropped in a roughly linear way, and a significant reduction was already evident by age roughly 40. Bulk unsorted PBMC profiling prevented conclusive comparison of naive and antigen-experienced compartments. Estimates of total diversity based on one million sequenced T cells were regarded as lower bounds and as underestimates.

There are 12 amino acids in the CDR3, from cysteine to phenylalanine inclusive. Solely the CDR3 DNA is kept, with 36 bases framed from the first base. Per the germline V gene, SGHVS is the CDR1 and FQNEAQ is the CDR2. V and J lose 6 bases and 7 bases, and a span of 12 bases separates them. The donors were roughly 39 Caucasian individuals from Russia, aged 6 to 90 years, who were systemically healthy. Around 9.9 milliliters of peripheral blood were collected from each donor into EDTA-treated Vacutainer tubes. PBMCs were isolated by Ficoll-Paque density-gradient centrifugation, with at least 7 million obtained per sample. Trizol reagent was used to extract total RNA from PBMCs, with at least 5 micrograms per sample. For every donor, flow cytometry on a PBMC aliquot measured the percentage of naive CD45RAhigh/CD27high T cells. This clonotype came up a few times. There is no known antigen for this receptor. No much larger clone exists at a distance of one base, and base qualities are not known.

Libraries were constructed by 5' RACE. Sequencing took place on an Illumina HiSeq 2500. A second about 6 to 11 cycle PCR used a sample-barcoded 5' primer and a J-beta primer mix. A template-switch 5' adaptor carrying 12 random nucleotides introduced a unique molecular identifier onto each TCR beta cDNA molecule. At least 2.5 million CDR3-containing paired-end reads were obtained from each sample. First-strand cDNA synthesis was performed from all RNA using the Mint cDNA synthesis kit, with priming by a TRBC-specific oligonucleotide. Following uracil-DNA glycosylase treatment, a first 18-cycle PCR with universal primers M1SS and BC2_uni_R was performed on all cDNA. Regarding the original processing steps: Each sample was normalized by randomly selecting 1 million high-quality reads, each carrying a distinct molecular identifier. Instead of being binned into consensus sequences, reads with shared molecular identifiers were discarded. CDR3 identification, clonotype clustering and error correction used MiTCR with a Q25 quality threshold and the strictest error-elimination algorithm. A nonparametric unseen species model with Euler transformation was used to estimate a lower bound on total TCR beta diversity. In TCRdb, the public reads were trimmed at Q25 with fastp and aligned with MiXCR, with productive beta chains retained. For every CDR3 protein sequence, its rows merge into one entry that carries the most common genes and DNA. These V and J calls are TCRdb output, not the study's own analysis. For this sample the table gives 1.4 million or so distinct CDR3 sequences, of which roughly 43% were detected only once. The ten most abundant clones make up under 5% of the sample.

This TCR derives from a woman younger than 35 in good health. Input material: blood. Recombination connected TRBV7-8 to TRBJ1-1; tentative D gene TRBD1, with 5 bases matching. The CDR3 region reads CASRQEGREAFF. The nucleotide sequence is TGTGCCAGCAGACAGGAAGGACGTGAAGCTTTCTTT. This CDR3, with the reference TRBV7-8 and TRBJ1-1 proteins standing in past its ends, gives the full variable domain GAGVSQSPRYKVAKRGQDVALRCDPISGHVSLFWYQQALGQGPEFLTYFQNEAQLDKSGLPSDRFFAERPEGSVSTLKIQRTQQEDSAVYLCASRQEGREAFFGQGTRLTVV.